This TCR beta chain was documented in a study of early T cells in non-severe SARS-CoV-2 infection. TCRdb used MiXCR to reprocess the 5' RACE reads, holding one entry per CDR3 protein. The sample lists 50,000 or so distinct CDR3 sequences, about 4% occurring once. CDR1 and CDR2 (germline): LNHDA, SQIVND (reference sequence). V dropped 6 bases and J dropped 8; count of bases not matched to a gene: 10. The CDR3 spans 14 residues. This sequence joins TRBV19 and TRBJ2-1; 7 bases are a match to TRBD1. The sequence derives from an adult who was a healthcare worker with PCR-confirmed SARS-CoV-2 infection or an uninfected control (not recorded which). The sequenced material came from whole blood. The CDR3 loop is CASSLGQALDEQFF. Here the CDR3 DNA reads TGTGCCAGTAGCCTCGGACAGGCCCTCGATGAGCAGTTCTTC.